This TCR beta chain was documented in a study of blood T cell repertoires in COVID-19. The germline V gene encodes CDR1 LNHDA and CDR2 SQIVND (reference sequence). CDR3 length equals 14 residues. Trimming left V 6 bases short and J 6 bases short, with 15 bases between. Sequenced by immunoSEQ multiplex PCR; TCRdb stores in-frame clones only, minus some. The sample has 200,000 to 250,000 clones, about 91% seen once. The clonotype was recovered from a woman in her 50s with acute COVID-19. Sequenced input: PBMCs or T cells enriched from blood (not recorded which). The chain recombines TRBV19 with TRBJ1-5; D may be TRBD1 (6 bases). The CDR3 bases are TGTGCCAGTAGAGCAGGGGAGTGGATTCAGCCCCAGCATTTT. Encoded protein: CASRAGEWIQPQHF.